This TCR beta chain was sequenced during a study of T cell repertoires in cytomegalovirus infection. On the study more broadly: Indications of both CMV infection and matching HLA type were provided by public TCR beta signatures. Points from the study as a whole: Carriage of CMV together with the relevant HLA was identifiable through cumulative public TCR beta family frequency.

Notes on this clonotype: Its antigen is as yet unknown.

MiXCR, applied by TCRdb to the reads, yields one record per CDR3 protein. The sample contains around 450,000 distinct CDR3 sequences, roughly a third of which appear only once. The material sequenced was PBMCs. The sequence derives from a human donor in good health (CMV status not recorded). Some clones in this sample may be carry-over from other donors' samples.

CDR3 region: CSADGGGLTAYEQYF. The CDR3 nucleotides read TGCAGTGCAGATGGGGGGGGGCTGACGGCCTACGAGCAGTACTTC. The chain couples TRBV20-1 to TRBJ2-7; a weak D match, TRBD2 (7 bases). The CDR3 runs to 15 residues. V shed 6 bases and J shed 2 bases, with 20 bases lying between them. Germline lookup yields CDR1 DFQATT and CDR2 SNEGSKA (reference sequence).